This TCR beta chain was recorded in a study of blood T cell repertoires in COVID-19. Study-level information: Some COVID-19 samples were acute and others convalescent; all came from the United States, Italy and Spain.

In the authors' workflow: Reference gene primer amplification in the assay estimated nucleated cell counts. Using immunoSEQ multiplex PCR, the repertoire was profiled, and TCRdb retains in-frame clones only, with some absent. V and J calls and clone size are copied from that table; D and trimming were computed from the DNA. The table lists just over 150,000 clones, 90% to 95% of them singletons, with about 5% in the top ten. The specimen sequenced was peripheral blood. The origin of this receptor is a woman in her forties or fifties with acute or convalescent COVID-19.

CDR3 residues: CASRPQGSTEAFF. The CDR3 DNA follows: TGTGCCAGCAGGCCGCAGGGATCCACTGAAGCTTTCTTT. The gene calls are TRBV2 and TRBJ1-1, with a possible D match to TRBD1 (5 bases). Germline values: CDR1 SNHLY, CDR2 FYNNEI. V was shortened by 6 bases and J by 4 bases, with 12 bases between the two germline ends. There are 13 residues in the CDR3.